The 18 T cell receptor beta chains presented below share a single source sample, sequenced in a study of cytomegalovirus exposure and HLA in healthy donors. 60 Vbeta and 13 Jbeta primers were used in PCR. This table comes from immunoSEQ multiplex PCR, and its TCRdb copy is limited to in-frame clones, with some not included. The table shows 160,000 or so clones, with over 80% occurring only once. Sequenced: PBMCs. The receptors stem from a woman aged 18-35 years in good health and CMV-seronegative.

This chain links TRBV18 with TRBJ2-2, with 7 nucleotides matching TRBD2. Germline lookup yields CDR1 KGHSH and CDR2 LQKENI. CDR3 size: 15 residues. Trimming at V came to 3 bases and at J to 5 bases, leaving 6 bases not matched to a gene. The CDR3 loop reads CASSPGGVRTGELFF. CDR3 DNA sequence: TGTGCCAGCTCACCGGGAGGGGTGCGAACCGGGGAGCTGTTTTTT.

The chain joins TRBV28 to TRBJ1-3; D remains ambiguous. This CDR3 is 15 amino acids long. Trimming took off 2 bases at V and 2 bases at J, with 10 bases between the two ends. The germline CDR1 and CDR2 sequences are MDHEN and SYDVKM. CDR3 protein: CASSLSSGTGNTIYF. Here the CDR3 DNA reads TGTGCCAGCAGTTTAAGTAGCGGGACTGGAAACACCATATATTTT.

The chain couples TRBV27 to TRBJ2-1, with 7 bases matching TRBD1. Germline values: CDR1 MNHEY, CDR2 SMNVEV (reference sequence). The CDR3 is 18 residues long. Unmatched junction bases numbered 25, after V lost 5 bases and J lost 12 bases. The CDR3 loop is CASSPPLGRGGRGSAQFF. In nucleotides, the CDR3 is TGTGCCAGCAGTCCCCCTCTTGGGAGAGGGGGCCGAGGATCTGCGCAGTTCTTC.

J is TRBJ1-5 and V is TRBV19; no reliable D call. The V end lost 7 bases, the J end lost 0 bases, and 13 bases lay between the germline ends. CDR1 LNHDA and CDR2 SQIVND come from the germline V gene (reference sequence). This CDR3 is 15 amino acids long. The CDR3 loop is CASITVGNSNQPQHF. The CDR3 bases are TGTGCCAGTATCACAGTGGGCAATAGCAATCAGCCCCAGCATTTT.

There are a few counts of this clone. In nucleotides, the CDR3 is TGTGCCAGCAGCGTAGAGCTCTTACCAGATACGCAGTATTTT. Its protein product is CASSVELLPDTQYF. V gene TRBV9 combines with J gene TRBJ2-3; D is unresolved. Deletions cut 0 bases from V and 4 bases from J, with 9 bases between. This CDR3 is built from 14 residues. CDR1 is SGDLS and CDR2 is YYNGEE in the germline V gene.

For this clone: At one boundary the junction diverges from the germline segment, which might be a read error. Other nucleotide sequences from this sample produce the same CDR3. The V and J genes are TRBV7-9 and TRBJ2-1; D is possibly TRBD1 or TRBD2 (5 bases each). This CDR3 has 16 residues. Germline V gene sequence: CDR1 SEHNR, CDR2 FQNEAQ (reference sequence). CDR3: CASNLGVAGFRDEQFF. CDR3 sequence (DNA): TGTGCCAGCAACTTAGGGGTGGCGGGCTTTAGGGATGAGCAGTTCTTC.

Comment on this clone: This same CDR3 is encoded by further DNA sequences in the sample. V gene TRBV27 combines with J gene TRBJ2-2; tentatively, D is TRBD1 (6 bases). V was clipped by 8 bases and J by 5 bases, with 21 bases between them. The CDR3 totals 16 residues. Germline CDR1 is MNHEY and CDR2 is SMNVEV (reference sequence). The CDR3 reads CASRHAGAGVTGELFF. CDR3 in DNA: TGTGCCAGCCGTCACGCCGGGGCAGGGGTTACCGGGGAGCTGTTTTTT.

The chain uses TRBV5-1 and TRBJ2-7, with D hard to call. From germline, CDR1 is SGHRS and CDR2 YFSETQ. V lost 0 bases and J lost 3, with 7 bases in between. The CDR3 runs 13 residues. In DNA form, the CDR3 reads TGCGCCAGCAGCTTGGAGTACGGCTACGAGCAGTACTTC. Amino acids: CASSLEYGYEQYF.

The chain has TRBV4-1 and TRBJ2-7; tentative D call: TRBD2 (6 bases). From germline, CDR1 is MGHRA and CDR2 YSYEKL. Trimming took 4 bases from V and 2 from J, leaving 12 bases between them. The CDR3 sequence is 14 residues long. For the CDR3, the DNA is TGCGCCAGCAGCCCGGGGGTCCTTACCTACGAGCAGTACTTC. Translated: CASSPGVLTYEQYF.

V usage is TRBV28 and J usage is TRBJ2-2; maybe TRBD2 (6 bases). The length of the CDR3 is 16 residues. The germline V and J ends were trimmed by 6 bases and 4 bases, with 18 bases remaining between them. CDR1 is MDHEN, CDR2 SYDVKM, per germline. CDR3 in amino acids: CASSTNSWGGTGELFF. CDR3 bases: TGTGCCAGCAGCACCAACAGTTGGGGAGGCACCGGGGAGCTGTTTTTT.

The chain joins TRBV5-6 to TRBJ1-1; D may be TRBD1 (5 bases). V lost 0 bases, J lost 5 bases, and 14 bases lay in between. The CDR3 totals 15 residues. Germline values: CDR1 SGHDT, CDR2 YYEEEE. CDR3 loop: CASSLAPTGGTEAFF. The DNA of the CDR3 is TGTGCCAGCAGCTTGGCCCCTACGGGGGGGACTGAAGCTTTCTTT.

The chain recombines TRBV5-8 with TRBJ2-2; a possible D gene is TRBD1 (6 bases). Between the trimmed V and J ends, which lost 6 bases and 5 bases, there was a span of 11 bases. This CDR3 is 13 amino acids long. Germline CDR1 SGHTS, CDR2 YDEGEE. CDR3 amino acids: CASNSGTTGELFF. The CDR3 nucleotides are TGTGCCAGCAACTCTGGGACAACCGGGGAGCTGTTTTTT.

The chain is built from TRBV4-1 and TRBJ1-1, with TRBD1 as a possible D gene (5 bases). Germline V gene data show CDR1 as MGHRA and CDR2 as YSYEKL. The CDR3 loop spans 20 amino acids. Trimming took off 2 bases at V and 1 base at J, with 26 bases between the two ends. Here the CDR3 DNA reads TGCGCCAGCAGCCAACACCCATTGGTGGTAGGCCAGGGCCCGAACACTGAAGCTTTCTTT. This sequence encodes CASSQHPLVVGQGPNTEAFF.

The J gene is TRBJ2-5, the V gene TRBV2; 7 nucleotides line up with TRBD2. The length of the CDR3 is 15 residues. CDR1 is SNHLY, CDR2 FYNNEI, per germline. Trimming cost V 4 bases and J 3 bases; bases outside gene matches: 8. The CDR3 protein is CASSATTRGEETQYF. The CDR3 DNA reads as TGTGCCAGCAGTGCCACCACACGGGGGGAAGAGACCCAGTACTTC. Full variable domain (remainder filled in from reference TRBV2 and TRBJ2-5): EPEVTQTPSHQVTQMGQEVILRCVPISNHLYFYWYRQILGQKVEFLVSFYNNEISEKSEIFDDQFSVERPDGSNFTLKIRSTKLEDSAMYFCASSATTRGEETQYFGPGTRLLVL.

This clone was counted between two and nine times. This chain links TRBV19 with TRBJ1-5; D is ambiguous. CDR1 LNHDA and CDR2 SQIVND come from the germline V gene (reference sequence). The germline V and J ends were trimmed by 2 bases and 7 bases, with 18 bases remaining between them. The CDR3 contains 16 residues. Here the CDR3 DNA reads TGTGCCAGTAGTATACTCCCCGAGGGTACGGGGCAGCCCCAGCATTTT. Translating gives CASSILPEGTGQPQHF.

The chain couples TRBV27 to TRBJ2-3; 10 nucleotides agree with TRBD2. The CDR3 length is 19 residues. Germline V CDR1 and CDR2: MNHEY, SMNVEV (reference sequence). V lost 0 bases to trimming and J lost 1 base; unmatched junction nucleotides: 10. This CDR3 is CASSLSWLAGVVGTDTQYF. The DNA for the CDR3 is TGTGCCAGCAGTTTATCTTGGCTAGCGGGGGTGGTGGGCACAGATACGCAGTATTTT.

This chain links TRBV30 with TRBJ1-6; 8 nucleotides agree with TRBD1. V trimming: 0 bases; J trimming: 10 bases; junction bases outside the gene matches: 2. Looked up from germline, CDR1 is GTSNPN and CDR2 is SVGIG (reference sequence). CDR3 size: 13 residues. CDR3 sequence: CAWSVPGGSPLHF. In DNA, the CDR3 is TGTGCCTGGAGTGTGCCAGGGGGCTCACCCCTCCACTTT.

This clone was found a few times. The gene calls are TRBV12-2 and TRBJ1-1; TRBD1 is taken as the D call from the table, unchecked against the DNA. TRBV12-2 is noted as a pseudogene. The CDR3 contains 13 residues. Here the CDR3 DNA reads TGTGCAAGTCGCTTAAGTACAGCCACTGAAGCTTTCTTT. Protein sequence: CASRLSTATEAFF.